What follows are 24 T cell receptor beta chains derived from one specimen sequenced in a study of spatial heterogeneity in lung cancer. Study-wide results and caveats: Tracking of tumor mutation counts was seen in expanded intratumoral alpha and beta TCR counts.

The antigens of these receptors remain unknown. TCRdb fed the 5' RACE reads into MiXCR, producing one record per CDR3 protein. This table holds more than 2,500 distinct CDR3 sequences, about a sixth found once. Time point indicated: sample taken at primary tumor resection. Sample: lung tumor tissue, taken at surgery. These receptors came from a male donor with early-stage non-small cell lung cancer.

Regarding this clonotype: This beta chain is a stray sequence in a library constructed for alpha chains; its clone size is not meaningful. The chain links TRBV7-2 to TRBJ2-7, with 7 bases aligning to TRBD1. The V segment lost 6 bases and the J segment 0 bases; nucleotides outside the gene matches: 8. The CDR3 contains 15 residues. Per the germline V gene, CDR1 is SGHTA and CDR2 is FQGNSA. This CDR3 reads CASRRKTGISYEQYF. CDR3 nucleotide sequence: TGTGCCAGCAGACGCAAGACAGGGATCTCCTACGAGCAGTACTTC.

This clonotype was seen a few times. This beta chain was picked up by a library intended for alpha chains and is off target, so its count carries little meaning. CDR3 in DNA: TGTGCCAGCAGTGAAGCAGGACAGACACGATGGACTGAAGCTTTCTTT. Its translation is CASSEAGQTRWTEAFF. This sequence joins TRBV2 and TRBJ1-1, with D possibly TRBD1 on 6 matching bases. This CDR3 is 16 amino acids long. Germline CDR1 reads SNHLY; CDR2 reads FYNNEI. Between the trimmed V and J ends, which lost 0 bases and 5 bases, there was a span of 16 bases.

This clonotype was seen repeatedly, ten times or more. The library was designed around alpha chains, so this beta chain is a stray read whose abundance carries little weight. The CDR3, as DNA: TGTGCCAGCAGCTTAGTAAACGAGCAGTTCTTC. Amino acids: CASSLVNEQFF. The J gene is TRBJ2-1, the V gene TRBV7-2; the D is unclear. This CDR3 comprises 11 residues. V lost 1 base, J lost 10 bases, and 5 bases lay in between. The V gene's germline CDR1 is SGHTA and CDR2 FQGNSA.

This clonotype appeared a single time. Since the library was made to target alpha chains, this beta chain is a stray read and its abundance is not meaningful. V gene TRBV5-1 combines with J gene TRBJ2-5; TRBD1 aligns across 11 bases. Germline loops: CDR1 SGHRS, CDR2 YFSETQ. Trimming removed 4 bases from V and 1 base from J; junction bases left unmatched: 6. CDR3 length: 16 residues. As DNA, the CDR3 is TGCGCCAGCAGCCCGCGGGACAGGGGGAGCCAAGAGACCCAGTACTTC. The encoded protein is CASSPRDRGSQETQYF. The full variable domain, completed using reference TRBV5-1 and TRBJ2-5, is KAGVTQTPRYLIKTRGQQVTLSCSPISGHRSVSWYQQTPGQGLQFLFEYFSETQRNKGNFPGRFSGRQFSNSRSEMNVSTLELGDSALYLCASSPRDRGSQETQYFGPGTRLLVL.

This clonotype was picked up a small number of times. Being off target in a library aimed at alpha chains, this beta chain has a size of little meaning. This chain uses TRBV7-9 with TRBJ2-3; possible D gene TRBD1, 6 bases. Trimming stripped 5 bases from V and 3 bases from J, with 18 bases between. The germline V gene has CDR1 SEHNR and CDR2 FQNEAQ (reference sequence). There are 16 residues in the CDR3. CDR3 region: CASSPLWGQGTDTQYF. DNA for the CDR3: TGTGCCAGCAGCCCACTCTGGGGGCAAGGGACAGATACGCAGTATTTT.

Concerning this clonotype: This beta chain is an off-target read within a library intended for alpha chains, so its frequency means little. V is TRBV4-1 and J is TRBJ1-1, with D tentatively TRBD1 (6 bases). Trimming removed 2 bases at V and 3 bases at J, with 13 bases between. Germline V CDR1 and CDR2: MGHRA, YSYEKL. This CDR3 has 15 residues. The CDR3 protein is CASSQQDSWDTEAFF. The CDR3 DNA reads TGCGCCAGCAGCCAACAGGACAGTTGGGACACTGAAGCTTTCTTT.

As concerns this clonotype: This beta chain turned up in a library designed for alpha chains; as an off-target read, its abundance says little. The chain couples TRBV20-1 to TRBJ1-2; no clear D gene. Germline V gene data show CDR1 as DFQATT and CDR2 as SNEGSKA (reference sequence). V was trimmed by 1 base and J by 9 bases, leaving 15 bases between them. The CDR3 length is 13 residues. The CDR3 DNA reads TGCAGTGCTAGAGGTCCGAACCCGGAGAGCTACACCTTC. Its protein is CSARGPNPESYTF.

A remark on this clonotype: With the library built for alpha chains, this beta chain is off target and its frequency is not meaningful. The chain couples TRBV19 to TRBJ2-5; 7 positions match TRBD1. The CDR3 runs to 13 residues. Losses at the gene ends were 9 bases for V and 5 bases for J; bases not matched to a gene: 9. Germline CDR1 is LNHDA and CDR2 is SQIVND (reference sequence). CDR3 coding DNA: TGTGCCAGCCACGAACAGGGGAGTGAGACCCAGTACTTC. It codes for CASHEQGSETQYF.

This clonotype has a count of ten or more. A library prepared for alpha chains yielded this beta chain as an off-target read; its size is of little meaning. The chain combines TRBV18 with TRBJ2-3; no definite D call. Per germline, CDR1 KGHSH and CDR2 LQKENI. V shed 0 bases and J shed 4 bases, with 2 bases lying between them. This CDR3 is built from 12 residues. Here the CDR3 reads CASSPPADTQYF. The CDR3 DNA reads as TGTGCCAGCTCACCACCGGCAGATACGCAGTATTTT. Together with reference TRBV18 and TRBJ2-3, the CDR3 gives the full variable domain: NAGVMQNPRHLVRRRGQEARLRCSPMKGHSHVYWYRQLPEEGLKFMVYLQKENIIDESGMPKERFSAEFPKEGPSILRIQQVVRGDSAAYFCASSPPADTQYFGPGTRLTVL.

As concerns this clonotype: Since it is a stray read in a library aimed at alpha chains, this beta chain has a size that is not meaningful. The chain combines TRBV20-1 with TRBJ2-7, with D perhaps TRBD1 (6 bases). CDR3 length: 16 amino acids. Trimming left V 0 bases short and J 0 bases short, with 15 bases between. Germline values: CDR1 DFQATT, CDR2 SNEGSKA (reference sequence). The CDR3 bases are TGCAGTGCTAGAGATTTGAGGGGGTCCACCTCCTACGAGCAGTACTTC. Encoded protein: CSARDLRGSTSYEQYF.

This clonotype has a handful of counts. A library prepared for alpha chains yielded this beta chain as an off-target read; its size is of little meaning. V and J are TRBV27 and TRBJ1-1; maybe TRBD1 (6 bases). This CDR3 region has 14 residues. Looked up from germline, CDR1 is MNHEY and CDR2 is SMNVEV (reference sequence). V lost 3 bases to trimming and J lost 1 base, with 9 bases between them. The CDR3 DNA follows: TGTGCCAGCAGTTTTGGGGGGCCGAACACTGAAGCTTTCTTT. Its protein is CASSFGGPNTEAFF.

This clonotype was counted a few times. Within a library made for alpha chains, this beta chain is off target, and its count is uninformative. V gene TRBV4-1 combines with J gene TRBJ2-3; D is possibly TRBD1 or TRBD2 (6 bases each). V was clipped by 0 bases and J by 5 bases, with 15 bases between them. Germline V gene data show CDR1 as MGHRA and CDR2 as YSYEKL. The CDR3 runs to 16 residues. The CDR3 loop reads CASSQDGIGGRDTQYF. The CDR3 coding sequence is TGCGCCAGCAGCCAAGACGGGATAGGGGGGCGAGATACGCAGTATTTT.

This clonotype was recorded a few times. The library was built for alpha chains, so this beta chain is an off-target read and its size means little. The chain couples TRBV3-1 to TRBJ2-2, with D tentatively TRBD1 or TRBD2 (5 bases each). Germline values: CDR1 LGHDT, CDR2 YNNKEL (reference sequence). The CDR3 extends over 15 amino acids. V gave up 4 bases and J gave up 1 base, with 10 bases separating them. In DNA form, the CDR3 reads TGTGCCAGCAGCCGCCGGGACGGGAACACCGGGGAGCTGTTTTTT. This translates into CASSRRDGNTGELFF. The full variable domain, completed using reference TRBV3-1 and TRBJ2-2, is DTAVSQTPKYLVTQMGNDKSIKCEQNLGHDTMYWYKQDSKKFLKIMFSYNNKELIINETVPNRFSPKSPDKAHLNLHINSLELGDSAVYFCASSRRDGNTGELFFGEGSRLTVL.

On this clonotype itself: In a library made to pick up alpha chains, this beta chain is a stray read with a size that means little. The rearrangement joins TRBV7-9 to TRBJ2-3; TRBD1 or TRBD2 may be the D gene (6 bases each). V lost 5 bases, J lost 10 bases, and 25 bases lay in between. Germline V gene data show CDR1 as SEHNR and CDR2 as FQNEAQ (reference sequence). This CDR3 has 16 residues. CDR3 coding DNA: TGTGCCAGCAGCACCCCTGTGGGGGCCCCGGGGGCTCCGCAGTATTTT. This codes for CASSTPVGAPGAPQYF.

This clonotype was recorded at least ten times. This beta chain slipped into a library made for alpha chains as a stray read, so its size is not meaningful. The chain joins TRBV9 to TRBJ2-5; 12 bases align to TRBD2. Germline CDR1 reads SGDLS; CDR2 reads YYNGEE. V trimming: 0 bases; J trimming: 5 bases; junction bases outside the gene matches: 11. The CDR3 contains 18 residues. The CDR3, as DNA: TGTGCCAGCAGCGTAGGAAGGAGACTAGCGGGAGAGGGGGAGACCCAGTACTTC. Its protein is CASSVGRRLAGEGETQYF.

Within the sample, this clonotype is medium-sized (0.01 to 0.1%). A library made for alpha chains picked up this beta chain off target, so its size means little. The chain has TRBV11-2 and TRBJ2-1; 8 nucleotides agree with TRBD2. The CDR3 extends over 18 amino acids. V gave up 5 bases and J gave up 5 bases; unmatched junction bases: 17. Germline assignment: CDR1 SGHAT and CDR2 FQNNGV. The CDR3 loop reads CASSKNPLSGGRDNEQFF. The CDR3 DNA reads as TGTGCCAGCAGCAAAAACCCCCTCTCGGGGGGGCGCGACAATGAGCAGTTCTTC.

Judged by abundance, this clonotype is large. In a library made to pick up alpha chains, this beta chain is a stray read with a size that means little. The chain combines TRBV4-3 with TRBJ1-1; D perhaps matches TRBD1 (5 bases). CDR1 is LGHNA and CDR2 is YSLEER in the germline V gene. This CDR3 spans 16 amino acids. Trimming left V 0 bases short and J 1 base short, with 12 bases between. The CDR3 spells CASSQDKSGTNTEAFF. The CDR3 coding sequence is TGCGCCAGCAGCCAAGATAAGTCCGGGACGAACACTGAAGCTTTCTTT.

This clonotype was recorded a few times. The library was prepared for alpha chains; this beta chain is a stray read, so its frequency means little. CDR3 nucleotide sequence: TGTGCCAGCAGCGTCGACAACACAGATACGCAGTATTTT. Translating it yields CASSVDNTDTQYF. The chain employs TRBV7-3 and TRBJ2-3; D unclear. V was pared by 5 bases and J by 2 bases, with 8 bases between. This CDR3 spans 13 amino acids. CDR1 and CDR2 from the germline V gene are SGHTA and FQGTGA.

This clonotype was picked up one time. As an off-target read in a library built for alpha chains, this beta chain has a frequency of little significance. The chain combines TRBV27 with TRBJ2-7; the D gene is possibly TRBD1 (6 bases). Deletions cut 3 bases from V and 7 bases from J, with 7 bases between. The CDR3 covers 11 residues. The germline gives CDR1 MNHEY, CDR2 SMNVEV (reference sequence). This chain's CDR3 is CASSFGTEQYF. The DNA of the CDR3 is TGTGCCAGCAGTTTCGGGACAGAGCAGTACTTC.

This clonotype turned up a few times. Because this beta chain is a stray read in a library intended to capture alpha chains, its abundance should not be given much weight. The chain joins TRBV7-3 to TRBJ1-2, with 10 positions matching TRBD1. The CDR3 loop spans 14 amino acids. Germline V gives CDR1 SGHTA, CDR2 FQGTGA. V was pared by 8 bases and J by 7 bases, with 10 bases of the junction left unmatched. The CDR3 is CASSPGTGVGGYTF. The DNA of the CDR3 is TGTGCCAGCTCCCCAGGGACAGGGGTGGGTGGCTACACCTTC.

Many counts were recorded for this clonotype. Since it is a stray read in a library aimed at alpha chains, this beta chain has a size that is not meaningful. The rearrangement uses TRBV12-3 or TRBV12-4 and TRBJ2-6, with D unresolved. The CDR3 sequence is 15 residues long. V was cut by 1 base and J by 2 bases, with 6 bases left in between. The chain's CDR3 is CASSLVQAGANVLTF. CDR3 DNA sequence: TGTGCCAGCAGTTTAGTCCAGGCTGGGGCCAACGTCCTGACTTTC.

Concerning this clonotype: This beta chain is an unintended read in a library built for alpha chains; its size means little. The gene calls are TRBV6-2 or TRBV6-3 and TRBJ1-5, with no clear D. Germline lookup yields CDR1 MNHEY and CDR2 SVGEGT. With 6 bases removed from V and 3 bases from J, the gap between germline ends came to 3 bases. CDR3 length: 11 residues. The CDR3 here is CASRNNQPQHF. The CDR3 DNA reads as TGTGCCAGCAGAAACAATCAGCCCCAGCATTTT.

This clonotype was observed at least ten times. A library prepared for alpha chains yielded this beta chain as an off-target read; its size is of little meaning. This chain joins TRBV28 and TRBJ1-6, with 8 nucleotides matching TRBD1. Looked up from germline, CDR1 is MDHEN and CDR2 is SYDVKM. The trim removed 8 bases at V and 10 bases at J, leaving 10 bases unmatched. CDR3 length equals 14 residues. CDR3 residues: CASQSGQGGSPLHF. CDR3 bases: TGTGCCAGCCAATCAGGACAGGGAGGGTCACCCCTCCACTTT. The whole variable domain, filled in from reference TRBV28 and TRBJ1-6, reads DVKVTQSSRYLVKRTGEKVFLECVQDMDHENMFWYRQDPGLGLRLIYFSYDVKMKEKGDIPEGYSVSREKKERFSLILESASTNQTSMYLCASQSGQGGSPLHFGNGTRLTVT.

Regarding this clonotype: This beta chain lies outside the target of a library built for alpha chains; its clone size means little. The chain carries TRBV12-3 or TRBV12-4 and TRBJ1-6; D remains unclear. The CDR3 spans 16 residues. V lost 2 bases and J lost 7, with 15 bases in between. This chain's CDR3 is CASSLFQKSLNSPLHF. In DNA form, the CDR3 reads TGTGCCAGCAGTTTATTCCAGAAAAGTTTAAATTCACCCCTCCACTTT.